The rows below give T cell receptor beta chains drawn from one sample of a study of neurological immune-mediated disorders. TCRdb used MiXCR to reprocess the 5' RACE reads, holding one entry per CDR3 protein. Here the sample spans 54,000 or so distinct CDR3 sequences, around 3.5% being singletons. Sequenced sample: PBMCs. All receptors derive from a woman aged 25 to 45 with multiple sclerosis. CDR3s include the opening cysteine and the closing phenylalanine or tryptophan. The order of the fields is V gene, D gene, clone size, J gene, CDR3 protein, CDR3 DNA. The D gene is left open where the match is weak. Where a row states a size, it is once, few, many or the class of an expanded clone; other rows omit it.

>TRBV27|TRBD2|few|TRBJ2-2
CASSVRGGWNTGELFF
TGTGCCAGCAGTGTGCGGGGGGGCTGGAACACCGGGGAGCTGTTTTTT
>TRBV12-3/TRBV12-4|TRBD1|many|TRBJ1-5
CASSTTGGNQPQNF
TGTGCCAGCAGTACTACAGGGGGCAATCAGCCCCAGAATTTT
>TRBV5-6|TRBD2|-|TRBJ2-2
CASSQRLAGRKAGELFF
TGTGCCAGCAGCCAAAGACTAGCGGGCCGGAAGGCCGGGGAGCTGTTTTTT
>TRBV12-3/TRBV12-4|TRBD1|-|TRBJ1-5
CASSDTGQGAGQPQNF
TGTGCCAGCAGTGATACCGGGCAGGGGGCTGGTCAGCCCCAGAATTTT
>TRBV4-1|TRBD1|many|TRBJ1-2
CASSPRGTGRNYGYTF
TGCGCCAGCAGCCCCCGTGGGACAGGGAGGAACTATGGCTACACCTTC
>TRBV29-1|-|many|TRBJ2-1
CSAGRYNEQFF
TGCAGCGCAGGGCGGTACAATGAGCAGTTCTTC
>TRBV10-3|TRBD1|many|TRBJ2-3
CATQGQGVTDTQYF
TGTGCCACCCAGGGACAGGGAGTTACAGATACGCAGTATTTT
>TRBV20-1|-|many|TRBJ2-4
CSAQSAGGLNIQYF
TGCAGTGCTCAGAGCGCCGGGGGATTAAACATTCAGTACTTC
>TRBV5-6|-|many|TRBJ2-7
CASRPGTPVFYEQYF
TGTGCCAGCAGACCCGGGACCCCGGTTTTCTACGAGCAGTACTTC
>TRBV12-3/TRBV12-4|-|many|TRBJ2-6
CASSLAEAGANVLTF
TGTGCCAGCAGTTTAGCTGAGGCTGGGGCCAACGTCCTGACTTTC
>TRBV18|-|many|TRBJ2-4
CASSPLRLPNIQYF
TGTGCCAGCTCACCACTACGGTTACCGAACATTCAGTACTTC
>TRBV5-1|-|-|TRBJ1-5
CASSLEGGMGQPQNF
TGCGCCAGCAGCTTGGAGGGGGGCATGGGGCAGCCCCAGAATTTT
>TRBV11-2|-|many|TRBJ1-5
CASSLNGNQPQHF
TGTGCCAGCAGCTTAAATGGCAATCAGCCCCAGCATTTT
>TRBV6-6|TRBD1|many|TRBJ1-4
CASFYGQGVDEKLFF
TGTGCCAGCTTTTATGGACAGGGAGTGGATGAAAAACTGTTTTTT
>TRBV5-6|TRBD1|few|TRBJ2-5
CASSLGTGRETQYF
TGTGCCAGCAGCTTGGGGACAGGGAGGGAGACCCAGTACTTC
>TRBV5-1|TRBD2|many|TRBJ2-3
CASSDPSGSTDTQYF
TGCGCCAGCAGCGACCCTAGCGGAAGCACAGATACGCAGTATTTT
>TRBV10-2|TRBD2|many|TRBJ2-3
CASRTGGSQDTQYF
TGCGCCAGCCGAACGGGCGGGAGTCAAGATACGCAGTATTTT
>TRBV6-2/TRBV6-3|TRBD2|many|TRBJ2-4
CASSAPSGSPQNIQYF
TGTGCCAGCAGTGCTCCTAGCGGGAGCCCCCAAAACATTCAGTACTTC
>TRBV5-1|-|many|TRBJ2-5
CASSLSGAGETQYF
TGCGCCAGCAGCTTGAGTGGGGCAGGAGAGACCCAGTACTTC
>TRBV28|-|-|TRBJ1-5
CASSILQGSNQPQNF
TGTGCCAGCAGTATCCTACAGGGTAGCAATCAGCCCCAGAATTTT
>TRBV28|-|many|TRBJ1-3
CASSSRGPLDTIYF
TGTGCCAGCAGTTCGAGGGGCCCCTTGGACACCATATATTTT
>TRBV5-6|TRBD2|many|TRBJ2-5
CASSFPSGGAQTQYF
TGTGCCAGCAGCTTCCCTAGCGGGGGGGCGCAGACCCAGTACTTC
>TRBV7-6|TRBD1|many|TRBJ1-1
CASSLRWDSSNTEAFF
TGTGCCAGCAGCTTACGATGGGACAGTTCGAACACTGAAGCTTTCTTT
>TRBV18|TRBD1|few|TRBJ1-5
CASSVGGLNQPQHF
TGTGCCAGCTCAGTAGGGGGCCTCAATCAGCCCCAGCATTTT
>TRBV12-3/TRBV12-4|TRBD2|many|TRBJ2-7
CASSLEGGAGDYEQYF
TGTGCCAGCAGTTTAGAGGGAGGCGCGGGGGACTACGAGCAGTACTTC
>TRBV5-6|TRBD2|many|TRBJ2-3
CASSLGLAGKGTDTQYF
TGTGCCAGCAGCTTGGGTTTAGCGGGGAAGGGCACAGATACGCAGTATTTT
>TRBV20-1|-|many|TRBJ2-1
CSASRGGFNEQFF
TGCAGTGCTAGTAGGGGGGGTTTCAATGAGCAGTTCTTC
>TRBV5-5|TRBD2|many|TRBJ2-7
CASSWRTSGNYEQYF
TGTGCCAGCAGCTGGCGGACTAGCGGGAACTACGAGCAGTACTTC
>TRBV18|-|many|TRBJ2-1
CASSPSEEQFF
TGTGCCAGCTCACCTTCGGAGGAGCAGTTCTTC
>TRBV29-1|-|many|TRBJ2-6
CSVDSRGPGNSGANVLTF
TGCAGCGTTGATTCGAGGGGCCCGGGTAACTCTGGGGCCAACGTCCTGACTTTC
>TRBV20-1|TRBD2|many|TRBJ2-7
CSATGLAGGEQYF
TGCAGTGCTACGGGACTAGCGGGGGGCGAGCAGTACTTC
>TRBV5-1|-|many|TRBJ2-1
CASSLGSGNNEQFF
TGCGCCAGCAGCTTGGGATCGGGGAACAATGAGCAGTTCTTC
>TRBV27|-|many|TRBJ1-1
CATTNRNTEAFF
TGTGCCACCACGAACAGGAACACTGAAGCTTTCTTT
>TRBV5-1|TRBD1|many|TRBJ1-1
CASSRDRGGTEAFF
TGCGCCAGCAGCCGTGACAGGGGAGGGACTGAAGCTTTCTTT
>TRBV27|-|-|TRBJ2-3
CASSPRGRDNTQYF
TGTGCCAGCAGCCCCCGCGGACGGGACAATACGCAGTATTTT
>TRBV7-8|-|many|TRBJ2-7
CASSLAGFDYEQYF
TGTGCCAGCAGCTTAGCGGGGTTTGATTACGAGCAGTACTTC
>TRBV7-2|-|many|TRBJ2-3
CASSLAPGSGTDTQYF
TGTGCCAGCAGCTTAGCCCCGGGGTCAGGCACAGATACGCAGTATTTT
>TRBV7-2|TRBD2|-|TRBJ2-7
CASSALAAVHEQYF
TGTGCCAGCAGCGCACTAGCGGCGGTGCACGAGCAGTACTTC
>TRBV20-1|TRBD2|many|TRBJ2-3
CSASFGLAATDTQYF
TGCAGTGCTAGTTTTGGACTAGCGGCCACAGATACGCAGTATTTT
>TRBV7-2|-|many|TRBJ1-5
CASSLGPTGRVGRAQHF
TGTGCCAGCAGCTTAGGCCCGACAGGTCGAGTTGGGCGGGCCCAGCATTTT
>TRBV4-1|TRBD2|medium-sized|TRBJ2-3
CASSRTSGGAEDTQYF
TGCGCCAGCAGCCGGACTAGCGGGGGGGCCGAAGATACGCAGTATTTT
>TRBV20-1|TRBD2|many|TRBJ2-1
CSARRLAVESNEQFF
TGCAGTGCTAGACGACTAGCGGTGGAGTCCAATGAGCAGTTCTTC
>TRBV25-1|-|few|TRBJ2-2
CASSGRGVTGELFF
TGTGCCAGCAGTGGCCGTGGGGTCACCGGGGAGCTGTTTTTT
>TRBV5-1|-|many|TRBJ2-5
CASSLVTAETQYF
TGCGCCAGCAGCTTGGTAACAGCGGAGACCCAGTACTTC
>TRBV5-1|-|many|TRBJ2-7
CASSSQGAGEQYF
TGCGCCAGCAGCTCGCAAGGGGCGGGCGAGCAGTACTTC
>TRBV5-1|TRBD2|few|TRBJ2-7
CASSSTGTSGSYEQYF
TGCGCCAGCAGCTCAACCGGGACTAGCGGGAGTTACGAGCAGTACTTC
>TRBV7-6|-|many|TRBJ2-2
CASSLFTGELFF
TGTGCCAGCAGCCTATTTACCGGGGAGCTGTTTTTT
>TRBV5-1|TRBD2|many|TRBJ2-3
CASRTSGLADTQYF
TGCGCCAGCAGGACTAGCGGGTTAGCAGATACGCAGTATTTT
>TRBV5-1|-|many|TRBJ2-7
CASSLPQRPGLRTYEQYF
TGCGCCAGCAGCTTGCCTCAAAGACCGGGACTGCGCACCTACGAGCAGTACTTC
>TRBV24-1|TRBD2|once|TRBJ2-1
CAQGGRPGLALLQSYNEQFF
TGTGCGCAGGGAGGGCGACCGGGACTAGCCCTTCTTCAATCCTACAATGAGCAGTTCTTC
>TRBV12-3/TRBV12-4|TRBD1|many|TRBJ2-3
CASSSGQLTQYF
TGTGCCAGCAGTTCGGGACAGCTTACGCAGTATTTT
>TRBV3-1|-|many|TRBJ1-2
CASSQEGRNYGYTF
TGTGCCAGCAGCCAAGAGGGACGGAACTATGGCTACACCTTC
>TRBV4-1|-|many|TRBJ1-3
CASSRPGGNTIYF
TGCGCCAGCAGCCGACCAGGCGGAAACACCATATATTTT
>TRBV3-1|TRBD2|many|TRBJ2-3
CASTRLGLAGSGTDTQYF
TGTGCCAGCACGAGATTGGGACTAGCGGGGTCCGGAACAGATACGCAGTATTTT
>TRBV20-1|-|many|TRBJ2-3
CSATALASYTQYF
TGCAGTGCTACGGCGCTAGCGTCATATACGCAGTATTTT
>TRBV4-2|-|many|TRBJ2-7
CASSQERQSSYEQYF
TGTGCCAGCAGCCAAGAAAGACAGAGCTCCTACGAGCAGTACTTC